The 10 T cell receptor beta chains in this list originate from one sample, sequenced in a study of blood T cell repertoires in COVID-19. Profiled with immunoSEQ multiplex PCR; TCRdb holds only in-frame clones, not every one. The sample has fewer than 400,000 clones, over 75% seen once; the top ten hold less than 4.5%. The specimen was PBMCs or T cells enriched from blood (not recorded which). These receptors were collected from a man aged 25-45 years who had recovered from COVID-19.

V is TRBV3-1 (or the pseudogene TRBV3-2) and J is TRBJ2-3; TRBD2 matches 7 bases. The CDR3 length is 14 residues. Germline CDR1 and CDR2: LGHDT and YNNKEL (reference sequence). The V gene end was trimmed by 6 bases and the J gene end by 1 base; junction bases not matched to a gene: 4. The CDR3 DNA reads TGTGCCAGCAGAGTAAGCGGGGGCACAGATACGCAGTATTTT. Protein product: CASRVSGGTDTQYF.

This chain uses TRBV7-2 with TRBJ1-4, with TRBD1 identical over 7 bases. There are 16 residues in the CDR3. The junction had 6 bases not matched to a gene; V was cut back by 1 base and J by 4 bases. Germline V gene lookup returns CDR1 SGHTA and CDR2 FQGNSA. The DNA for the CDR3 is TGTGCCAGCAGCTTAGTCGGGACAGCCATTAATGAAAAACTGTTTTTT. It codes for CASSLVGTAINEKLFF.

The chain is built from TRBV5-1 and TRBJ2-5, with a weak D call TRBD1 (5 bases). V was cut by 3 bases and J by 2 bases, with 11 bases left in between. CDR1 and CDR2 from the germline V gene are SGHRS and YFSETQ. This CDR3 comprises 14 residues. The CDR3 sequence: CASSWGVGQETQYF. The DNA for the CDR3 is TGCGCCAGCAGCTGGGGCGTCGGGCAAGAGACCCAGTACTTC.

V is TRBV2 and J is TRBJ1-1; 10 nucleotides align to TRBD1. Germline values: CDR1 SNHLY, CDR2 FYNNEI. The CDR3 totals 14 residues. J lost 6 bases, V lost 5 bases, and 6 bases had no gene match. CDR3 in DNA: TGTGCCAGCAGTATACAAGGGACAGGGGCTGAAGCTTTCTTT. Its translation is CASSIQGTGAEAFF.

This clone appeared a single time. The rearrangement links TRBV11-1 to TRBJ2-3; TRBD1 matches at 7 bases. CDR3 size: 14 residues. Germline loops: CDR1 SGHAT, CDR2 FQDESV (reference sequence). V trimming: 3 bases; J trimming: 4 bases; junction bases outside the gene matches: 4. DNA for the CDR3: TGTGCCAGCAGCTTGAGGGGGCCGGCAGATACGCAGTATTTT. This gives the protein CASSLRGPADTQYF.

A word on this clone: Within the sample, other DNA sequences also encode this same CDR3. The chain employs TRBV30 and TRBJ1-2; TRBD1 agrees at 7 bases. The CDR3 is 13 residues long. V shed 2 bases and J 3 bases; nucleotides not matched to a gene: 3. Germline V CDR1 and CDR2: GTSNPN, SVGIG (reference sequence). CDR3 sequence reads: CAWSRGQDYGYTF. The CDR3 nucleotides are TGTGCCTGGAGTCGAGGACAGGACTATGGCTACACCTTC.

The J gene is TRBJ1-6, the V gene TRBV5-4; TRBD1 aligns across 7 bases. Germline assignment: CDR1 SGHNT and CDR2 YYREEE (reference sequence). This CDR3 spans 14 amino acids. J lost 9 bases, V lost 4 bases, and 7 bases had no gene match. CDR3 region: CASSGDRNRSPLHF. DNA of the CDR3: TGTGCCAGCAGCGGGGACAGAAATCGTTCACCCCTCCACTTT.

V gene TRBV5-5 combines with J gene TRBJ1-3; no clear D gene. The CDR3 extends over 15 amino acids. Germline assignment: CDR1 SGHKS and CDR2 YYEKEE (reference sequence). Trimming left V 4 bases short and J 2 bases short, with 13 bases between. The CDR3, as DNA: TGTGCCAGCAGCCCCGCGTCTGGGCCTGGAAACACCATATATTTT. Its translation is CASSPASGPGNTIYF.

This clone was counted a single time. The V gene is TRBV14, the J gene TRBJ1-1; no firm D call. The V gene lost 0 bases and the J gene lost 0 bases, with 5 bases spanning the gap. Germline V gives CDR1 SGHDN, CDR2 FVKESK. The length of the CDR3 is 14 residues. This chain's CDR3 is CASSQDLMNTEAFF. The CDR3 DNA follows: TGTGCCAGCAGCCAAGATCTTATGAACACTGAAGCTTTCTTT.

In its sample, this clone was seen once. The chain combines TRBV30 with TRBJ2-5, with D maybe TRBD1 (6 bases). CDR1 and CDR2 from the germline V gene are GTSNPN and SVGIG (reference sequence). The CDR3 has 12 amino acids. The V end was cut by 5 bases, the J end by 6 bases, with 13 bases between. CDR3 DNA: TGTGCCTGGTTCGAAGGGGGACAGACCCAGTACTTC. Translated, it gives CAWFEGGQTQYF.